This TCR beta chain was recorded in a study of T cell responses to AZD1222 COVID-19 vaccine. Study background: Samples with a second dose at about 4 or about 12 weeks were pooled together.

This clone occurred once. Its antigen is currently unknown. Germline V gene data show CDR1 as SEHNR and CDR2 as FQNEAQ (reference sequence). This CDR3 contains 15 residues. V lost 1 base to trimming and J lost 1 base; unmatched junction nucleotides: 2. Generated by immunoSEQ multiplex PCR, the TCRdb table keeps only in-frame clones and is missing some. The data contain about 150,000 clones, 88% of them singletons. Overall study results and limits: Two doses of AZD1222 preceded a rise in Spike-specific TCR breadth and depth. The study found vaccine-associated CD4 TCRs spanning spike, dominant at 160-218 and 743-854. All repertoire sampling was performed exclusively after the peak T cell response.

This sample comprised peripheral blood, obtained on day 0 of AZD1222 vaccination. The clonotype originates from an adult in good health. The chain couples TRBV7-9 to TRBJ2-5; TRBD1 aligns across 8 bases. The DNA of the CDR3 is TGTGCCAGCAGCTTAGGGGGACAGGCCCAAGAGACCCAGTACTTC. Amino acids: CASSLGGQAQETQYF.